This is a list of T cell receptor beta chains from one sample in a study of blood T cell repertoires in COVID-19. The assay was immunoSEQ multiplex PCR, and TCRdb's table has in-frame clones only and misses some. The sample comprises 200,000 to 250,000 clones, roughly 86% of which are singletons, and 10% to 13% rests with the top ten. The sample was PBMCs or T cells enriched from blood (not recorded which). The source is a young man with acute COVID-19. The CDR3 runs from the conserved cysteine through the conserved F or W. D genes are given only for firm matches. The size entry is marked missing in some rows and otherwise reads once, few, many or a size class.

d_call	clone_size	j_call	v_call	cdr3_nt	cdr3_aa
TRBD2	-	TRBJ2-3	TRBV7-8	TGTGCCAGCAGCTCAAAATTGACTAGCGGTACAGATACGCAGTATTTT	CASSSKLTSGTDTQYF
-	once	TRBJ1-1	TRBV6-1	TGTGCCAGCAGTGACGGGGTGAACACTGAAGCTTTCTTT	CASSDGVNTEAFF
TRBD1	-	TRBJ1-5	TRBV27	TGTGCCAGCAGTCTAGGACAGGGCTCTCAGCCCCAGCATTTT	CASSLGQGSQPQHF
-	-	TRBJ1-2	TRBV7-2	TGTGCCAGCAACGCACACAGGGATTATGGCTACACCTTC	CASNAHRDYGYTF
-	-	TRBJ1-6	TRBV28	TGTGCCAGCAGTTTAAATACACAGGGTACTTCACCCCTCCACTTT	CASSLNTQGTSPLHF
TRBD2	-	TRBJ2-1	TRBV7-2	TGTGCCAGCAGCTCACTAGCGAACAATGAGCAGTTCTTC	CASSSLANNEQFF
-	few	TRBJ1-1	TRBV19	TGTGCCAGTACCCGAGAAGGGGGTAATCGGGGCACTGAAGCTTTCTTT	CASTREGGNRGTEAFF
-	-	TRBJ2-7	TRBV2	TGTGCCAGCAGTGGGGGGCTAAACTACGAGCAGTACTTC	CASSGGLNYEQYF
TRBD1	-	TRBJ2-1	TRBV24-1	TGTGCCACCAGTGACGAATCGGCGGGACAGGGTATTCATGAGCAGTTCTTC	CATSDESAGQGIHEQFF
TRBD1	-	TRBJ1-1	TRBV7-6	TGTGCCAGCAGCTCTCTGACAGGGAAGAACACTGAAGCTTTCTTT	CASSSLTGKNTEAFF
-	-	TRBJ1-4	TRBV7-2	TGTGCCAGCAGCCCCCCCGGGTCAACTAATGAAAAACTGTTTTTT	CASSPPGSTNEKLFF
-	once	TRBJ2-2	TRBV20-1	TGTGCCGGACATTACACCGGGGAGCTGTTTTTT	CAGHYTGELFF
TRBD1	few	TRBJ1-5	TRBV2	TGTGCCAGCAGTGAAGCTACAGGGGCCTCCAATCAGCCCCAGCATTTT	CASSEATGASNQPQHF
-	many	TRBJ2-2	TRBV28	TGTGCCAGCAGTTTAATCCCGAGGACCGGGGAGCTGTTTTTT	CASSLIPRTGELFF
-	-	TRBJ2-2	TRBV28	TGTGCCAGCAGTAACATCATGGGCCAGGCGAACACCGGGGAGCTGTTTTTT	CASSNIMGQANTGELFF
TRBD2	-	TRBJ2-1	TRBV5-1	TGCGCCAGCAGCTTGGTGAGCGGGGGGAGCTCCTACAATGAGCAGTTCTTC	CASSLVSGGSSYNEQFF
TRBD1	-	TRBJ2-2	TRBV7-9	TGTGCCAGCAGCTTAGGACAGGGAAAGCTGTTTTTT	CASSLGQGKLFF
-	-	TRBJ2-1	TRBV6-5	TGTGCCAGCAGCGGCCAGGCAACCCCAGACAGTGAGCAGTTCTTC	CASSGQATPDSEQFF
TRBD2	-	TRBJ2-7	TRBV6-6	TGTGCCAGTGCCCGGGACTATAGATACGAGCAGTACTTC	CASARDYRYEQYF
TRBD1	-	TRBJ2-1	TRBV7-9	TGTGCCAGCAGCTTGACAGGGAATAGGGGTACCTACAATGAGCAGTTCTTC	CASSLTGNRGTYNEQFF
TRBD1	-	TRBJ1-1	TRBV6-5	TGTGCCAGCAGCCCAGACAGGGACGAAGCTTTCTTT	CASSPDRDEAFF
-	-	TRBJ2-3	TRBV30	TGTGCCTGGAGGGGGCTGGGTACGCAGTATTTT	CAWRGLGTQYF
TRBD2	-	TRBJ2-5	TRBV10-2	TGCGCCAGCAGTAACCTAGCGGGAGGGGACCAGTACTTC	CASSNLAGGDQYF
TRBD2	-	TRBJ2-7	TRBV7-2	TGTGCCAGCAGCTTAGAACTAGCGGGAAGGACACACTTC	CASSLELAGRTHF
-	-	TRBJ1-1	TRBV27	TGTGCCAGCAAGGAGGGGTTGGGGTTGGAAGCTTTCTTT	CASKEGLGLEAFF
TRBD2	-	TRBJ2-7	TRBV30	TGTGCCTGGGGGAGAGGACTAGCGGATACTTCCTACGAGCAGTACTTC	CAWGRGLADTSYEQYF
-	-	TRBJ1-6	TRBV9	TGTGCCAGCAGCCGCCTGACGGGGAACTATAATTCACCCCTCCACTTT	CASSRLTGNYNSPLHF
TRBD2	-	TRBJ2-1	TRBV4-1	TGCGCCAGCAGCCAATCGACCGGGACTAGCGGGAGGACGGAAAATGAGCAGTTCTTC	CASSQSTGTSGRTENEQFF
TRBD1	once	TRBJ1-2	TRBV28	TGTGCCAGCAGTTCCCGCCGGACAGGGCAAGCATTCTATGGCTACACCTTC	CASSSRRTGQAFYGYTF
-	-	TRBJ1-1	TRBV14	TGTGCCAGCAGCGGGGCCCTGAACACTGAAGCTTTCTTT	CASSGALNTEAFF
TRBD1	once	TRBJ2-3	TRBV10-3	TGTGCCATCAAAGGTGACAGGGTTGCAGATACGCAGTATTTT	CAIKGDRVADTQYF
TRBD1	-	TRBJ1-2	TRBV4-2	TGTGCCAGCAGCCAGGGGGGACAGCTGAACTATGGCTACACCTTC	CASSQGGQLNYGYTF
-	-	TRBJ1-2	TRBV30	TGTGCCTGGGACGAGTCCTACTCTAACTATGGCTACACCTTC	CAWDESYSNYGYTF
TRBD1	-	TRBJ2-3	TRBV24-1	TGTGCCACCAGTGATTCCGACAGGGCGTCGTCCTTCGATACGCAGTATTTT	CATSDSDRASSFDTQYF
TRBD2	-	TRBJ2-3	TRBV25-1	TGTGCCAGCAGTGAAGGGGGAGGGAAGGGCGCAGATACGCAGTATTTT	CASSEGGGKGADTQYF
-	-	TRBJ1-2	TRBV27	TGTGCCAGCAGTTTACGACAGGCCTCCTATGGCTACACCTTC	CASSLRQASYGYTF
-	once	TRBJ1-2	TRBV30	TGTGCCTGGAGTGACGGACTAAACTATGGCTACACCTTC	CAWSDGLNYGYTF
-	-	TRBJ2-3	TRBV30	TGTGCCTGGGCCTCGGTGATGGGCACAGATACGCAGTATTTT	CAWASVMGTDTQYF
TRBD1	-	TRBJ2-7	TRBV4-3	TGCGCCAGCAGCCCTGGGTGGGGGACAGGAGGTAGCGAGCAGTACTTC	CASSPGWGTGGSEQYF
TRBD1	-	TRBJ1-2	TRBV11-2	TGTGCCAGCAGCGCAGGGGGATACTATGGCTACACCTTC	CASSAGGYYGYTF
-	-	TRBJ1-2	TRBV28	TGTGCCAGCAGTTTGCAAGCTCCAGGAGGCTACACCTTC	CASSLQAPGGYTF
-	-	TRBJ2-7	TRBV3-1/TRBV3-2	TGTGCCAGCAGCCAAGATCCCAGGGCCTCCTACGAGCAGTACTTC	CASSQDPRASYEQYF
TRBD2	-	TRBJ2-7	TRBV29-1	TGCAGCGTTCTGGGGACTAGCGGGAGCTACGAGCAGTACTTC	CSVLGTSGSYEQYF
TRBD1	-	TRBJ1-5	TRBV7-8	TGTGCCAGCAGCCGGGACAGGGTAGGAAACAATCAGCCCCAGCATTTT	CASSRDRVGNNQPQHF
TRBD2	-	TRBJ2-1	TRBV12-5	TGTGCTAGTGGTGCAATAGCGGGAGGCCCTGAGCAGTTCTTC	CASGAIAGGPEQFF